These 30 T cell receptor beta chains share one sample of origin, sequenced in a study of T cells in women clearing cervical HPV infection. Method: immunoSEQ multiplex PCR; TCRdb's copy keeps in-frame clones and lacks some. The listing contains some 23,000 clones. Sequenced: blood buffy coat. The receptor set was obtained from a woman between 18 and 69 years old with a cervical HPV16 infection that either progressed to CIN3+ or cleared (not recorded which).

A word on this clone: The read gets to within 3 residues of the CDR3 end, and the germline J gene fills in the rest. The chain joins TRBV29-1 to TRBJ1-4, with 9 bases fitting TRBD1. Germline loops: CDR1 SQVTM, CDR2 ANQGSEA. With V trimmed by 3 bases and J by 7 bases, 3 bases remained unmatched. There are 13 residues in the CDR3. The CDR3 bases that were read are TGCAGCGTTGAGTTGGACAGGGGTGAAAAA. It yields the protein CSVELDRGEK. The whole CDR3 reads CSVELDRGEKLFF.

Remarks on this clone: From the germline J gene comes the end of the CDR3, since the read stops 3 residues before it. This chain uses TRBV12-3 or TRBV12-4 with TRBJ2-1, with 9 positions matching TRBD2. This CDR3 spans 18 amino acids. The junction had 8 bases not matched to a gene; V was cut back by 0 bases and J by 2 bases. The chain's CDR3 is CASSLALAGGPPYNEQFF. Partial CDR3 DNA: TGTGCCAGCAGTTTAGCGCTTGCGGGGGGGCCCCCCTACAATGAG.

Worth noting for this clone: The sequence runs out 3 residues before the end of the CDR3; the remainder is reconstructed from the germline J gene. The V and J genes are TRBV10-3 and TRBJ2-5, with D possibly being TRBD2 (7 bases). Trimming stripped 2 bases from V and 5 bases from J, with 12 bases between. This CDR3 is built from 14 residues. Germline CDR1 ENHRY, CDR2 SYGVKD. The CDR3 loop reads CAISENSGGETQYF. The sequenced CDR3 bases are TGTGCCATCAGTGAGAATTCGGGGGGCGAGACC.

Remarks on this clone: The CDR3 extends 3 residues past the end of the read, so its final part is completed from the germline J gene. The V and J genes are TRBV6-1 and TRBJ1-1; tentatively, D is TRBD1 (5 bases). Germline assignment: CDR1 MNHNS and CDR2 SASEGT. The CDR3 runs 15 residues. Trimming pared 2 bases from V and 1 base from J, leaving 11 bases between. The CDR3 loop is CASSELGGPNTEAFF. CDR3 DNA (partial): TGTGCCAGCAGTGAACTGGGGGGACCGAACACTGAA.

A note on this clone: Coverage ceases 3 residues before the CDR3 finishes, and the germline J gene fills in the end. The V and J genes are TRBV7-3 and TRBJ2-2, with D perhaps TRBD1 (6 bases). From germline, CDR1 is SGHTA and CDR2 FQGTGA. Trimming left V 1 base short and J 1 base short, with 10 bases between. The CDR3 is 16 amino acids. CDR3 in amino acids: CASSLMPGENTGELFF. The CDR3 bases that were read are TGTGCCAGCAGCTTAATGCCAGGGGAGAACACCGGGGAG.

On this clone itself: The read gets to within 3 residues of the CDR3 end, and the germline J gene fills in the rest. The J gene is TRBJ2-1, the V gene TRBV5-6, with D possibly TRBD2 on 5 matching bases. The CDR3 contains 15 residues. Germline lookup yields CDR1 SGHDT and CDR2 YYEEEE. Trimming stripped 5 bases from V and 1 base from J, with 13 bases between. The DNA read from the CDR3 is TGTGCCAGCAGTTTGACTATCCGTTCCTACAATGAG. Its translation: CASSLTIRSYNE. The entire CDR3 sequence reads CASSLTIRSYNEQFF.

Concerning this clone: The read falls 3 residues short of the CDR3 end, and the missing part is taken from the germline J gene. This chain links TRBV6-4 with TRBJ1-5; D gene uncertain. Trimming took 8 bases from V and 4 from J, leaving 15 bases between them. This CDR3 region has 14 residues. Germline CDR1 reads MRHNA; CDR2 reads SNTAGT. CDR3 amino acids: CASFTEPGNQPQHF. CDR3 DNA, as far as it was read: TGTGCCAGCTTCACTGAGCCGGGGAATCAGCCC.

As for this clone: The read gets to within 3 residues of the CDR3 end, and the germline J gene fills in the rest. The chain carries TRBV7-2 and TRBJ1-5, with 8 bases identical to TRBD1. The CDR3 consists of 15 residues. V lost 0 bases and J lost 7; bases outside the gene matches: 5. CDR1 and CDR2 (germline): SGHTA, FQGNSA. The sequenced part of the CDR3 DNA is TGTGCCAGCAGCTTAGCGCTACAGGGGGGACAGCCC. As protein: CASSLALQGGQP. The whole CDR3 sequence reads CASSLALQGGQPQHF. The whole variable domain, filled in from reference TRBV7-2 and TRBJ1-5, reads GAGVSQSPSNKVTEKGKDVELRCDPISGHTALYWYRQSLGQGLEFLIYFQGNSAPDKSGLPSDRFSAERTGGSVSTLTIQRTQQEDSAVYLCASSLALQGGQPQHFGDGTRLSIL.

Partial CDR3 DNA: TGTGCCAGCAGCTTAGACGTCAGTAATCAGCCC. It is translated as CASSLDVSNQP. The CDR3, in full, reads CASSLDVSNQPQHF. The genes are TRBV7-9 and TRBJ1-5, with D uncertain. Coverage ceases 3 residues before the CDR3 finishes, and the germline J gene fills in the end. The CDR3 is made up of 14 amino acids. From germline, CDR1 is SEHNR and CDR2 FQNEAQ (reference sequence). Trimming left V 1 base short and J 4 bases short, with 8 bases between.

Of note for this clone: The read ends 3 residues early relative to the CDR3; the germline J gene fills the gap. This chain connects TRBV7-2 to TRBJ1-5, with 7 bases that match TRBD1. From germline, CDR1 is SGHTA and CDR2 FQGNSA. V gave up 4 bases and J gave up 4 bases; unmatched junction bases: 4. The CDR3 is 14 residues long. Here the CDR3 reads CASSSRQGNQPQHF. Incomplete CDR3 DNA: TGTGCCAGCAGCTCAAGACAGGGAAATCAGCCC.

The CDR3 region is CASSPTSGGLNDYTF. Incomplete CDR3 DNA: TGTGCCAGCAGCCCCACTAGCGGGGGCCTCAATGAC. The chain links TRBV7-3 to TRBJ1-2; possible D gene TRBD1, 6 bases. The read gets to within 3 residues of the CDR3 end, and the germline J gene fills in the rest. The CDR3 loop spans 15 amino acids. Germline V lookup: CDR1 SGHTA, CDR2 FQGTGA.

With respect to this clone: The read gets to within 3 residues of the CDR3 end, and the germline J gene fills in the rest. V usage is TRBV2 and J usage is TRBJ2-3; possible D gene TRBD2, 5 bases. The CDR3 spans 17 residues. Germline V lookup: CDR1 SNHLY, CDR2 FYNNEI. V was pared by 4 bases and J by 2 bases, with 19 bases between. The CDR3 protein is CASSGSMASPPTDTQYF. The CDR3 DNA, read in part, is TGTGCCAGCAGTGGGTCAATGGCTAGCCCACCCACAGATACG.

A remark on this clone: Coverage ceases 3 residues before the CDR3 finishes, and the germline J gene fills in the end. The chain joins TRBV19 to TRBJ2-7, with TRBD1 matching 8 bases. V trimming: 3 bases; J trimming: 4 bases; junction bases outside the gene matches: 5. This CDR3 spans 14 amino acids. Germline CDR1 reads LNHDA; CDR2 reads SQIVND (reference sequence). Here the CDR3 reads CASSIGTGQYEQYF. The DNA read from the CDR3 is TGTGCCAGTAGTATTGGGACAGGACAGTACGAG.

For this clone: The CDR3 is cut off 3 residues early in the read; its end comes from the germline J gene. J is TRBJ1-2 and V is TRBV10-3, with D possibly matching TRBD1 (5 bases). The CDR3 extends over 14 amino acids. CDR1 and CDR2 (germline): ENHRY, SYGVKD. The V and J ends lost 5 bases and 4 bases respectively, with 14 bases between them. This CDR3 is CAISYETETYGYTF. The sequenced part of the CDR3 DNA is TGTGCCATCAGTTACGAGACAGAAACCTATGGC.

Turning to this clone: The read stops 3 residues short of the end of the CDR3; the missing end is completed from the germline J gene. V is TRBV7-3 and J is TRBJ2-1, with 9 bases matching TRBD2. This CDR3 is built from 15 residues. The V and J ends lost 2 bases and 2 bases, in that order; junction bases with no gene match: 1. Germline V gene lookup returns CDR1 SGHTA and CDR2 FQGTGA. CDR3 DNA (partial): TGTGCCAGCAGCTTAGCGGGAGGGACCTACAATGAG. Amino acids: CASSLAGGTYNE. The CDR3 reads in full as CASSLAGGTYNEQFF.

With regard to this clone: The observed sequence ends 3 residues before the CDR3 terminus, with the missing tail filled in from the germline J gene. This sequence joins TRBV6-4 and TRBJ2-1; D gene unclear. V was pared by 0 bases and J by 5 bases, with 8 bases between. Germline V gene sequence: CDR1 MRHNA, CDR2 SNTAGT. There are 14 residues in the CDR3. CDR3 DNA (partial): TGTGCCAGCAGTGACTCATGGCTGAACAATGAG. Translation: CASSDSWLNNE. The whole CDR3 sequence reads CASSDSWLNNEQFF.

Concerning this clone: The read terminates 3 residues ahead of where the CDR3 ends, so the germline J gene completes it. This sequence joins TRBV7-9 and TRBJ2-3; TRBD2 matches at 13 bases. CDR3 length equals 14 residues. Germline CDR1 and CDR2: SEHNR and FQNEAQ (reference sequence). The CDR3: CASSSGTSGTAQYF. The sequenced part of the CDR3 DNA is TGTGCCAGCAGCTCAGGGACTAGCGGGACCGCG.

As regards this clone: The read halts 3 residues ahead of the CDR3 end, with the missing end drawn from the germline J gene. The chain recombines TRBV7-9 with TRBJ2-2; TRBD2 matches at 7 bases. From germline, CDR1 is SEHNR and CDR2 FQNEAQ (reference sequence). CDR3 length: 14 residues. The part of the CDR3 DNA that was read is TGTGCCAGCAGCCCCGGCCGGGGGGTGGAAAAG. Translating gives CASSPGRGVEK. The entire CDR3 is CASSPGRGVEKLFF. The full variable domain, in which reference TRBV7-9 and TRBJ2-2 provide the parts outside the CDR3, is DTGVSQNPRHKITKRGQNVTFRCDPISEHNRLYWYRQTLGQGPEFLTYFQNEAQLEKSRLLSDRFSAERPKGSFSTLEIQRTEQGDSAMYLCASSPGRGVEKLFFGEGSRLTVL.

Comment on this clone: With the read ending 3 residues before the CDR3 end, the germline J gene is used to fill in that end. This sequence joins TRBV20-1 and TRBJ1-6; perhaps TRBD1 as D (6 bases). The CDR3 length is 16 residues. The germline V and J ends were trimmed by 4 bases and 9 bases, with 22 bases remaining between them. Germline V CDR1 and CDR2: DFQATT, SNEGSKA (reference sequence). The DNA read from the CDR3 is TGCAGTGCTAAAGAACAGGGAAGGGGCTATGCTTCACCC. Translated: CSAKEQGRGYASP. The full CDR3 protein is CSAKEQGRGYASPLHF.

A note on this clone: The read stops 3 residues short of the end of the CDR3; the missing end is completed from the germline J gene. J is TRBJ1-1 and V is TRBV20-1; possible D gene TRBD1, 6 bases. This CDR3 contains 13 residues. V was pared by 8 bases and J by 4 bases, with 17 bases between. CDR1 is DFQATT and CDR2 is SNEGSKA in the germline V gene (reference sequence). CDR3 loop: CSTIEQGVTEAFF. CDR3 bases read: TGCAGTACGATAGAACAGGGAGTCACTGAA.

Comments on this clone: From the germline J gene comes the end of the CDR3, since the read stops 3 residues before it. The V call is TRBV7-3, the J call TRBJ2-3, with D possibly matching TRBD2 (7 bases). The germline gives CDR1 SGHTA, CDR2 FQGTGA. CDR3 length: 15 amino acids. The CDR3 spells CASSLFGGPQETQYF. The sequenced CDR3 bases are TGTGCCAGCAGCTTGTTCGGGGGGCCCCAAGAGACG.

For this clone: With the read ending 3 residues before the CDR3 end, the germline J gene is used to fill in that end. The chain couples TRBV19 to TRBJ2-4; tentatively, D is TRBD1 (6 bases). Germline V CDR1 and CDR2: LNHDA, SQIVND (reference sequence). CDR3 size: 15 residues. CDR3 DNA, as far as it was read: TGTGCCAGTAGCGTACAGGGAAGAAGCAATCAGCCT. This translates into CASSVQGRSNQP. The full CDR3 protein reads CASSVQGRSNQPQYF.

With respect to this clone: The DNA ends 3 residues before the CDR3 does, and the rest of the CDR3 is filled in from the germline J gene. The V gene is TRBV20-1, the J gene TRBJ2-5; D uncertain. Trimming took off 1 base at V and 4 bases at J, with 7 bases between the two ends. The CDR3 is 12 residues long. From germline, CDR1 is DFQATT and CDR2 SNEGSKA (reference sequence). The CDR3 region is CSARVTGETQYF. The sequenced part of the CDR3 DNA is TGCAGTGCTAGAGTTACGGGAGAGACC.

The CDR3 DNA, read in part, is TGTGCCAGCAGAGGAATCCAACCTGGGGCTGGC. Protein sequence: CASRGIQPGAG. The whole CDR3 is CASRGIQPGAGYTF. This sequence joins TRBV28 and TRBJ1-2, with D possibly TRBD1 on 5 matching bases. The CDR3 is cut off 3 residues early in the read; its end comes from the germline J gene. The CDR3 length is 14 residues. V gave up 6 bases and J gave up 7 bases, with 18 bases separating them. CDR1 is MDHEN, CDR2 SYDVKM, per germline.

The CDR3 sequence: CASSVVRGETQYF. The sequenced part of the CDR3 DNA is TGTGCCAGCAGTGTAGTGAGGGGAGAGACC. This rearrangement joins TRBV2 to TRBJ2-5, with D perhaps matching TRBD1 or TRBD2 (5 bases each). The CDR3 goes on 3 residues after the read ends, and that part is filled in from the germline J gene. This CDR3 comprises 13 residues. Germline loops: CDR1 SNHLY, CDR2 FYNNEI. Trimming took off 4 bases at V and 4 bases at J, with 10 bases between the two ends.

A note on this clone: Read data end 3 residues before the CDR3 end; the end is taken from the germline J gene. The rearrangement links TRBV11-2 to TRBJ2-7, with a tentative D call TRBD2 (5 bases). The CDR3 is made up of 15 amino acids. Trimming took 3 bases from V and 3 from J, leaving 15 bases between them. Germline CDR1 and CDR2: SGHAT and FQNNGV. Partial CDR3 DNA: TGTGCCAGCAGCTTTTCCAGCGGCCCCAGCTACGAG. Protein sequence: CASSFSSGPSYE. The full CDR3 sequence reads CASSFSSGPSYEQYF.

About this clone: The missing CDR3 end, 3 residues past where the read stops, is filled in from the germline J gene. The chain employs TRBV7-9 and TRBJ2-3; D not certain. From germline, CDR1 is SEHNR and CDR2 FQNEAQ (reference sequence). The CDR3 is made up of 15 amino acids. V was trimmed by 1 base and J by 0 bases, leaving 8 bases between them. The part of the CDR3 DNA that was read is TGTGCCAGCAGCTTAGAACTAACTAGCACAGATACG. Translating it yields CASSLELTSTDT. The whole CDR3 protein reads CASSLELTSTDTQYF.

Concerning this clone: The read falls 3 residues short of the CDR3 end, and the missing part is taken from the germline J gene. The J gene is TRBJ2-2, the V gene TRBV29-1; D is possibly TRBD1 (6 bases). CDR3 length: 14 amino acids. The germline gives CDR1 SQVTM, CDR2 ANQGSEA. The germline V and J ends were trimmed by 4 bases and 4 bases, with 13 bases remaining between them. The CDR3 sequence: CSVVRGESTGELFF. The CDR3 DNA, read in part, is TGCAGCGTTGTCAGGGGCGAGAGCACCGGGGAG.

Points on this clone: One end of the junction is discordant with germline, which a read error may explain. The CDR3 extends 3 residues past the end of the read, so its final part is completed from the germline J gene. The rearrangement uses TRBV19 and TRBJ2-2; 10 nucleotides line up with TRBD1. Germline V gene data show CDR1 as LNHDA and CDR2 as SQIVND (reference sequence). This CDR3 has 18 amino acids. The CDR3 sequence is CASSILGQGPTNTGGLFF. The CDR3 bases that were read are TGTGCCAGTAGTATACTGGGACAGGGGCCAACGAACACCGGGGGG.

The sequenced part of the CDR3 DNA is TGTGCCAGCCGGTGGACTAGCGGGAGGTCGGGGGGGGCCAACGTC. Translating it yields CASRWTSGRSGGANV. The full CDR3 sequence reads CASRWTSGRSGGANVLTF. The chain has TRBV19 and TRBJ2-6, with TRBD2 matching over 14 bases. With the read ending 3 residues before the CDR3 end, the germline J gene is used to fill in that end. V dropped 9 bases and J dropped 4; count of bases not matched to a gene: 11. Germline loops: CDR1 LNHDA, CDR2 SQIVND (reference sequence). The CDR3 has 18 residues.